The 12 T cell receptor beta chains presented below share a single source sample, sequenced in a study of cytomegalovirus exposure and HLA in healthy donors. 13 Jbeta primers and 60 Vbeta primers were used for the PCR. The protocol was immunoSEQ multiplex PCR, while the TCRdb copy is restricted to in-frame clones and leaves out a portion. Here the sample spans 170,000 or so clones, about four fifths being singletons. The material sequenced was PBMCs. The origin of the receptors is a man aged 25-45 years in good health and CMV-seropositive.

The CDR3 region has the DNA TGTGCCAGCAGCTTAGTTTCGGGCACAGATACGCAGTATTTT. Translation: CASSLVSGTDTQYF. The genes are TRBV11-3 and TRBJ2-3; D is ambiguous. Germline CDR1 is SGHNT and CDR2 is YENEEA. There are 14 residues in the CDR3. V was trimmed by 1 base and J by 1 base, leaving 6 bases between them.

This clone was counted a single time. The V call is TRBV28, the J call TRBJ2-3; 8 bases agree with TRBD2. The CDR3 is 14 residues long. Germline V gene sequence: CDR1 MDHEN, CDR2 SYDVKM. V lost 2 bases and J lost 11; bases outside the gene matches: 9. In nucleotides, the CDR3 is TGTGCCAGCAGTTTAGAGGCTAGCGGGTCGGAGCAGTATTTT. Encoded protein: CASSLEASGSEQYF.

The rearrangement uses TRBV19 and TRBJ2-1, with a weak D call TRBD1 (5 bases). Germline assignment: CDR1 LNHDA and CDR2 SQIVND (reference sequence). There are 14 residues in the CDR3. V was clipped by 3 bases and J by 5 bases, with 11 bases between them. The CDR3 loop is CASSISDSHNEQFF. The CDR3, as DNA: TGTGCCAGTAGTATCTCAGACAGTCACAATGAGCAGTTCTTC.

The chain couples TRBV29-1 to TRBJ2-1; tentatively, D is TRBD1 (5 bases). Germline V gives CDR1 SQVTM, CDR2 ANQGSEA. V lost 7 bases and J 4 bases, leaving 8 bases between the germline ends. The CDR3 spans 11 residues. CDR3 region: CSGDRYNEQFF. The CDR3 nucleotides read TGCAGCGGAGACAGATACAATGAGCAGTTCTTC.

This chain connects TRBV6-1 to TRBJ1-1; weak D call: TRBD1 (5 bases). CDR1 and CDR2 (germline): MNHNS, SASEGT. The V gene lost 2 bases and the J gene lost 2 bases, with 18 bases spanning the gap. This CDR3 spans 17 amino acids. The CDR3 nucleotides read TGTGCCAGCAGTGAAACAAAATCGAACAGGCCTAACACTGAAGCTTTCTTT. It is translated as CASSETKSNRPNTEAFF.

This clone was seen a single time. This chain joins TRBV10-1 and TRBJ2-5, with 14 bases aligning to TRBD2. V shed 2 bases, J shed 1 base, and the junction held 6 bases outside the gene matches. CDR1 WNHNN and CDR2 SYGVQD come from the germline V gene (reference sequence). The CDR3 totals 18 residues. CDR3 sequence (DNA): TGCGCCAGCAGTGAGCCGGGGGGACTAGCGGGAGTCCAAGAGACCCAGTACTTC. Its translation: CASSEPGGLAGVQETQYF.

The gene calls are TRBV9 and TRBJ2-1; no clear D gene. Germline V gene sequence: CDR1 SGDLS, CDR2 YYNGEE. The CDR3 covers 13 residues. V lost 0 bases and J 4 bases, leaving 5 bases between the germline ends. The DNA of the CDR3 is TGTGCCAGCAGCGTAGCGGAGTACAATGAGCAGTTCTTC. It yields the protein CASSVAEYNEQFF.

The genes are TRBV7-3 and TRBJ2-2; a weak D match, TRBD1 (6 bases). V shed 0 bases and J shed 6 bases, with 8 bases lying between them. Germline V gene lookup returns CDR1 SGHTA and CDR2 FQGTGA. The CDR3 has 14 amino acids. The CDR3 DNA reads TGTGCCAGCAGCTTAACGAGGGGGTCCGGGGAGCTGTTTTTT. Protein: CASSLTRGSGELFF.

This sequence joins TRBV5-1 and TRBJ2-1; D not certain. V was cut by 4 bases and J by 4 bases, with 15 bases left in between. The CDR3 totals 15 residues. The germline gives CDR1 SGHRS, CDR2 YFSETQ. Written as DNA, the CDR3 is TGCGCCAGCAGCCCCGCTCAGAACCTGTACAATGAGCAGTTCTTC. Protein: CASSPAQNLYNEQFF.

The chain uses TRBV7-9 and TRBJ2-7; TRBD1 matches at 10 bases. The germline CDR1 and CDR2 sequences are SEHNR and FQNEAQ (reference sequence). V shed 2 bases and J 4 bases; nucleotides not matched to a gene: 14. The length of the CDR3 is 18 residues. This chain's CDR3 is CASSLPPGTGDSAYEQYF. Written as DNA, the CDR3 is TGTGCCAGCAGCTTACCTCCCGGGACAGGGGACTCCGCTTACGAGCAGTACTTC.

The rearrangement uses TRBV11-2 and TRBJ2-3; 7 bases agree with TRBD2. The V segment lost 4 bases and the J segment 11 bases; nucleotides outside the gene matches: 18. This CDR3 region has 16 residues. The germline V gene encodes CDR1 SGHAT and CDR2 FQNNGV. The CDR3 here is CASSSGTSHRSGLQYF. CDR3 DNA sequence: TGTGCCAGCAGCTCCGGTACGTCGCACCGTAGCGGGTTGCAGTATTTT.

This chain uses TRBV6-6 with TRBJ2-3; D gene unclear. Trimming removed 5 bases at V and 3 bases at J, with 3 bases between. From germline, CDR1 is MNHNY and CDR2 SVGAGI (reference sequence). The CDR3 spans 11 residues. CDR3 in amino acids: CASSQTDTQYF. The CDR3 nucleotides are TGTGCCAGCAGTCAAACAGATACGCAGTATTTT.